The clone carrying this T cell receptor (beta chain) has just a few counts. The CDR3 length is 15 residues. The germline CDR1 and CDR2 sequences are SGHAT and FQNNGV. V lost 5 bases to trimming and J lost 0 bases; unmatched junction nucleotides: 7. With a J-beta primer mix and a sample-barcoded 5' primer, a second PCR ran about 6 to 11 cycles. A template-switch adaptor with 12 random nucleotides tagged each cDNA molecule. TCRdb re-derived calls from the 5' RACE reads in MiXCR, one entry per CDR3 protein. The table lists hundreds of thousands of distinct CDR3 sequences, around a quarter of them singletons. The data were taken from a study of blood T cells in healthy people across ages. The same data also went into a second study, on T cells of mothers and their children. That report adds: About 6 children, together with their three healthy Caucasian mothers, made up the donors. Each mother gave over 8.5 million TCR beta CDR3 reads; each child, about 3 million. No T cell clones of persistent microchimeric origin were detected.

The source material was blood. The genes are TRBV11-2 and TRBJ2-7; 7 positions match TRBD2. The receptor's source is a boy under 18 in good health. The DNA for the CDR3 is TGTGCCAGCAGCGAAGAGGCGGGAGTCTCCTACGAGCAGTACTTC. It specifies CASSEEAGVSYEQYF. The whole variable domain, remainder taken from reference TRBV11-2 and TRBJ2-7, is EAGVAQSPRYKIIEKRQSVAFWCNPISGHATLYWYQQILGQGPKLLIQFQNNGVVDDSQLPKDRFSAERLKGVDSTLKIQPAKLEDSAVYLCASSEEAGVSYEQYFGPGTRLTVT.